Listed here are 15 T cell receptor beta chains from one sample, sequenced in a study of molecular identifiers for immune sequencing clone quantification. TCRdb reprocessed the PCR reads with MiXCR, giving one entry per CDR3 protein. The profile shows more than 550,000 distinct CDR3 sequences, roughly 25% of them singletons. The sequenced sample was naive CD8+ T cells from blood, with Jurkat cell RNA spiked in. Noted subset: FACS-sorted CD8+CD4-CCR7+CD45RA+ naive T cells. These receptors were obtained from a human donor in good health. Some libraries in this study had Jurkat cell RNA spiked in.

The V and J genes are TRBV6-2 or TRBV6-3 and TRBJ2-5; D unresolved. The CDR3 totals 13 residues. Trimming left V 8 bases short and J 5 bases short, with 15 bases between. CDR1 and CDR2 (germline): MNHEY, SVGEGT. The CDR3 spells CASGQKFLETQYF. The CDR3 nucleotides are TGTGCCAGCGGCCAGAAGTTTCTGGAGACCCAGTACTTC.

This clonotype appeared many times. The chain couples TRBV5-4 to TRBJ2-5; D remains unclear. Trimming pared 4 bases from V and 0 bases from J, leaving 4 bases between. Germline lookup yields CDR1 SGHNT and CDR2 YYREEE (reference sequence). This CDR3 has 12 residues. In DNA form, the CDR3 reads TGTGCCAGCAGCGGGTACCAAGAGACCCAGTACTTC. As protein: CASSGYQETQYF.

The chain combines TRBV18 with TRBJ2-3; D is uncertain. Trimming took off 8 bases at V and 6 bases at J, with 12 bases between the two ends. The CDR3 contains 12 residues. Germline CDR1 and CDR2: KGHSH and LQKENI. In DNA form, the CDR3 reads TGTGCCAGCCCAGACAATGGGGATACGCAGTATTTT. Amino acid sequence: CASPDNGDTQYF.

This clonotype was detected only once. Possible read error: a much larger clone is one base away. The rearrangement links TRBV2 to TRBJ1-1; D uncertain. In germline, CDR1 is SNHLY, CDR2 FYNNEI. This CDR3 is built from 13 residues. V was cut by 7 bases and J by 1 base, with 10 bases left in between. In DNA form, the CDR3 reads TGTGCCAGCAAGCGGGTGAAGAACACTGAAGCTTTCTTT. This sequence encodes CASKRVKNTEAFF.

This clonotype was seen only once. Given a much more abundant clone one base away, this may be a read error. The CDR3 sequence is CSVGDRAGTDTQYF. The DNA of the CDR3 is TGCAGTGTTGGGGACAGGGCGGGGACAGATACGCAGTATTTT. This sequence joins TRBV20-1 and TRBJ2-3, with TRBD1 matching 9 bases. Germline V gives CDR1 DFQATT, CDR2 SNEGSKA (reference sequence). V gave up 7 bases and J gave up 3 bases; unmatched junction bases: 8. The CDR3 covers 14 residues.

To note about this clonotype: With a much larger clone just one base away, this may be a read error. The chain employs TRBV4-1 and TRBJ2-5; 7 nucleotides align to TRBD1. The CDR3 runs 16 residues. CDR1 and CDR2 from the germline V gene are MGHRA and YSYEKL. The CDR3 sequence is CVSSQPPQGYQETQYF. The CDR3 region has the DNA TGCGTCAGCAGCCAACCTCCACAGGGGTACCAAGAGACCCAGTACTTC.

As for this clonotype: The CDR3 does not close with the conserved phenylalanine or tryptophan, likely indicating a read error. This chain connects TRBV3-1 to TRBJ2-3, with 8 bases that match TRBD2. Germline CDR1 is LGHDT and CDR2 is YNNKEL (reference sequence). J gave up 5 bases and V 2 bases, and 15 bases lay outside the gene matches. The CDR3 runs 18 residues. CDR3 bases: TGTGCCAGCAGCCAAACCAAGGGGGAGACTAGCGAAGGAGATACGCAGTATTCT. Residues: CASSQTKGETSEGDTQYS.

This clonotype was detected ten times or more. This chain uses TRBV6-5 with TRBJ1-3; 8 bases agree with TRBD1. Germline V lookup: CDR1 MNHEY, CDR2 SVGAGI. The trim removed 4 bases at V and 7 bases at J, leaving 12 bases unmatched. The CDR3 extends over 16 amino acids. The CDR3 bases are TGTGCCAGCAGTTCACCGTTAGGGACAGGCCTGAACACCATATATTTT. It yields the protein CASSSPLGTGLNTIYF.

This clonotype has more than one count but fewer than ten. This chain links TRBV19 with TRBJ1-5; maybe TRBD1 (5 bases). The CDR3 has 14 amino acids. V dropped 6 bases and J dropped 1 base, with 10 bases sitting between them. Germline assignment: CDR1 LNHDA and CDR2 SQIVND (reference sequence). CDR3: CASREGRSNQPQHF. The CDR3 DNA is TGTGCCAGTAGGGAGGGACGGAGCAATCAGCCCCAGCATTTT.

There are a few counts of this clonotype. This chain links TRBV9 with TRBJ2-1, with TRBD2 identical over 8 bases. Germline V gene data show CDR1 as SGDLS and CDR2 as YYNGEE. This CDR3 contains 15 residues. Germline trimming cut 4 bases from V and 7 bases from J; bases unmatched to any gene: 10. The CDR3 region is CASSPPSSGANEQFF. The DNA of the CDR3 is TGTGCCAGCAGCCCCCCGAGTAGCGGGGCAAATGAGCAGTTCTTC.

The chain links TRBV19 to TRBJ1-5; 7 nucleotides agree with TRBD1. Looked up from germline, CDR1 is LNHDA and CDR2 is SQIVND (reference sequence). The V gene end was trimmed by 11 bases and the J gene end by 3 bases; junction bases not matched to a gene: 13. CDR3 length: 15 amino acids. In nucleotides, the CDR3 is TGTGCCTGTAACCCGACAGGGACCAACAATCAGCCCCAGCATTTT. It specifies CACNPTGTNNQPQHF.

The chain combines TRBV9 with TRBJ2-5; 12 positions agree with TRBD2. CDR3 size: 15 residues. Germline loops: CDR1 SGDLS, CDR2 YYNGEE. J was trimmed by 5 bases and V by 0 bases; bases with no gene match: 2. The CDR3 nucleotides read TGTGCCAGCAGCGTAGGACTAGCGGGGGCGGAGACCCAGTACTTC. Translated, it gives CASSVGLAGAETQYF.

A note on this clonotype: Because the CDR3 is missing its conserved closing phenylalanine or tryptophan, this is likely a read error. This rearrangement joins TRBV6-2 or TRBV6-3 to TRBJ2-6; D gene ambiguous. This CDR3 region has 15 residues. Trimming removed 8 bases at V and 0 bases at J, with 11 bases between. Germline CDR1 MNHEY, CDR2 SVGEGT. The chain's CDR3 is CASGEPDSGANVLTL. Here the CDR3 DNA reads TGTGCCAGCGGTGAACCAGACTCTGGGGCCAACGTCCTGACTCTC.

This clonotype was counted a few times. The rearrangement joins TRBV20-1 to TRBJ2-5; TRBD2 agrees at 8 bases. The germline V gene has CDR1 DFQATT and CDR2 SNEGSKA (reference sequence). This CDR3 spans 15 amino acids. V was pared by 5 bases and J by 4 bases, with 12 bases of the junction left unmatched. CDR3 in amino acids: CSARGGESGGETQYF. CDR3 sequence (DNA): TGCAGTGCTCGGGGGGGTGAGTCCGGTGGAGAGACCCAGTACTTC.

Here the CDR3 reads CASSHSLGAGRETQYF. CDR3 DNA: TGTGCCAGCAGCCACTCATTGGGTGCGGGGAGAGAGACCCAGTACTTC. This chain links TRBV14 with TRBJ2-5, with D possibly being TRBD2 (6 bases). V gave up 3 bases and J gave up 4 bases, with 18 bases separating them. The germline gives CDR1 SGHDN, CDR2 FVKESK. The CDR3 extends over 16 amino acids. The whole variable domain, remainder taken from reference TRBV14 and TRBJ2-5, is EAGVTQFPSHSVIEKGQTVTLRCDPISGHDNLYWYRRVMGKEIKFLLHFVKESKQDESGMPNNRFLAERTGGTYSTLKVQPAELEDSGVYFCASSHSLGAGRETQYFGPGTRLLVL.